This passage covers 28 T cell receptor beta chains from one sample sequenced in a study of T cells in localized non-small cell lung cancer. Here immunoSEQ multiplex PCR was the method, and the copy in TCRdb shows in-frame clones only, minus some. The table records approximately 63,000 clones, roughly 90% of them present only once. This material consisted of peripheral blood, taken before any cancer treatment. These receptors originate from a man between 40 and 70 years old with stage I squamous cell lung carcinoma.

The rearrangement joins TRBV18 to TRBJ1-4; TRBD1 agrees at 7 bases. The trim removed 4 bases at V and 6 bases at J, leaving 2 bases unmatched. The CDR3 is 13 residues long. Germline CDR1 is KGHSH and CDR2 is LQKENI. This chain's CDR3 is CASSHDRDEKLFF. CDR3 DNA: TGTGCCAGCTCACATGACAGGGATGAAAAACTGTTTTTT.

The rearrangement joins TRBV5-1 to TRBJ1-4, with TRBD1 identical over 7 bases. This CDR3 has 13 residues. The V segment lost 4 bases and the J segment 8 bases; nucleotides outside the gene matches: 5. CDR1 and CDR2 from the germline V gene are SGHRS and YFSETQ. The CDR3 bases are TGCGCCAGCAGCACAACAGGGGCCGAAAAACTGTTTTTT. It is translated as CASSTTGAEKLFF.

CDR3 sequence: CASSPSVQGGREQYF. The CDR3 nucleotides are TGTGCCAGCAGCCCCTCGGTTCAGGGGGGGAGAGAGCAGTACTTC. The gene calls are TRBV7-2 and TRBJ2-7, with D perhaps being TRBD1 or TRBD2 (7 bases each). Trimming took 5 bases from V and 7 from J, leaving 21 bases between them. Germline V gene data show CDR1 as SGHTA and CDR2 as FQGNSA. The CDR3 runs to 15 residues.

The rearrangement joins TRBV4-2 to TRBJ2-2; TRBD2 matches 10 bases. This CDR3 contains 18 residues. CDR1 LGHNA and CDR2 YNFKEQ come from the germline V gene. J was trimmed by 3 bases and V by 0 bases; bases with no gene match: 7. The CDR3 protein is CASSQDRDSGRHTGELFF. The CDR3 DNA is TGTGCCAGCAGCCAAGATCGAGATAGCGGGAGGCACACCGGGGAGCTGTTTTTT.

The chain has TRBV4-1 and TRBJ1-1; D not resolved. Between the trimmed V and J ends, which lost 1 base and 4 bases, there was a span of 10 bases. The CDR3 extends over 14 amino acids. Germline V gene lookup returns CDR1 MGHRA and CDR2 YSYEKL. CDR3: CASSQGGKITEAFF. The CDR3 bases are TGCGCCAGCAGCCAAGGAGGGAAGATCACTGAAGCTTTCTTT.

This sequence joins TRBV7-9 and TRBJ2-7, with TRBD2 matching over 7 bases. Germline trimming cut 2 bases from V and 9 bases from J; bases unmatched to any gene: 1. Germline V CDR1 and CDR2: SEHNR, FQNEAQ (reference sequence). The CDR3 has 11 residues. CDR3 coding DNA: TGTGCCAGCAGCTTAAGCGGGATGCAGTACTTC. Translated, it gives CASSLSGMQYF.

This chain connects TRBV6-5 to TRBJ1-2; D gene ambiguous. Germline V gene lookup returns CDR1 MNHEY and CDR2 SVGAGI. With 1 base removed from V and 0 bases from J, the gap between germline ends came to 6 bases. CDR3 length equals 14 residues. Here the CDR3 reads CASSYYGSNYGYTF. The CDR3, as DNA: TGTGCCAGCAGTTACTACGGCTCTAACTATGGCTACACCTTC.

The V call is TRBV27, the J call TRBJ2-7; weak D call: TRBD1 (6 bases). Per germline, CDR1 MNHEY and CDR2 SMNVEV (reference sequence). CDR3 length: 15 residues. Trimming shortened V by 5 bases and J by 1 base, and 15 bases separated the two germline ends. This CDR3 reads CASSQQGSESYEQYF. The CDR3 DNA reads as TGTGCCAGCAGTCAACAGGGTTCCGAGTCCTACGAGCAGTACTTC.

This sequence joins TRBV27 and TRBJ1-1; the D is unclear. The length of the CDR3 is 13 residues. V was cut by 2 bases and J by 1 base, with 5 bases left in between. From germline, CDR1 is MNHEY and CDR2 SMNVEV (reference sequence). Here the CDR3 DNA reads TGTGCCAGCAGTTTAAATAGGAACACTGAAGCTTTCTTT. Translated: CASSLNRNTEAFF.

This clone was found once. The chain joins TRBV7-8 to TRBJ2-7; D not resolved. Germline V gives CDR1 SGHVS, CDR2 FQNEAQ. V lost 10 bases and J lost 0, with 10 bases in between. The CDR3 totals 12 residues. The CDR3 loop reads CATGPSSYEQYF. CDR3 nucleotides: TGTGCCACCGGGCCGAGCTCCTACGAGCAGTACTTC.

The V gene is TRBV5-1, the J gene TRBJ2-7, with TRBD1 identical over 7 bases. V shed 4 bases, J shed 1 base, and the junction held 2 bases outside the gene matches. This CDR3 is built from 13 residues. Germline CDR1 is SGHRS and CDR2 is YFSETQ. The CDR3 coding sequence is TGCGCCAGCAGCCTACAGGGGTCCTACGAGCAGTACTTC. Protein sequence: CASSLQGSYEQYF.

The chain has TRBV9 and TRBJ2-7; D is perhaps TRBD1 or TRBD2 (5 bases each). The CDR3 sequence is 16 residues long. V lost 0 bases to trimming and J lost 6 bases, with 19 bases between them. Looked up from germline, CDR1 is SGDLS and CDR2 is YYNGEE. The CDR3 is CASSVAIGVFGGEQYF. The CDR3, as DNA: TGTGCCAGCAGCGTAGCTATTGGGGTATTTGGGGGCGAGCAGTACTTC. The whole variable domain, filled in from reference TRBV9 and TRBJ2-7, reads DSGVTQTPKHLITATGQRVTLRCSPRSGDLSVYWYQQSLDQGLQFLIQYYNGEERAKGNILERFSAQQFPDLHSELNLSSLELGDSALYFCASSVAIGVFGGEQYFGPGTRLTVT.

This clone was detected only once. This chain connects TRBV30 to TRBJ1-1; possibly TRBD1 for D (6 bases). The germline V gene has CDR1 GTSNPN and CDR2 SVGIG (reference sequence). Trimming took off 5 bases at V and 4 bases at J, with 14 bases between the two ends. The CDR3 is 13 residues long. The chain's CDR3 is CAWVITGPTEAFF. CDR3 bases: TGTGCCTGGGTTATCACAGGGCCCACTGAAGCTTTCTTT.

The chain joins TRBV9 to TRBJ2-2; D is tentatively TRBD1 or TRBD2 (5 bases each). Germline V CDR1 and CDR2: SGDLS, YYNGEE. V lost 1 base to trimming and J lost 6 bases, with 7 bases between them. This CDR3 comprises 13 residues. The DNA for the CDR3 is TGTGCCAGCAGCGTAACGGGGCCCGGGGAGCTGTTTTTT. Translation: CASSVTGPGELFF.

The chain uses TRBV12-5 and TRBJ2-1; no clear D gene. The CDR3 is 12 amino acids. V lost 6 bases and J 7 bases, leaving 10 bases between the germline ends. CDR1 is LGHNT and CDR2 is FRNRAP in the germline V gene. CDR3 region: CASGRLVNEQFF. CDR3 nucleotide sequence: TGTGCTAGTGGAAGACTGGTGAATGAGCAGTTCTTC. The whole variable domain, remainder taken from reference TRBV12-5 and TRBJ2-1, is DARVTQTPRHKVTEMGQEVTMRCQPILGHNTVFWYRQTMMQGLELLAYFRNRAPLDDSGMPKDRFSAEMPDATLATLKIQPSEPRDSAVYFCASGRLVNEQFFGPGTRLTVL.

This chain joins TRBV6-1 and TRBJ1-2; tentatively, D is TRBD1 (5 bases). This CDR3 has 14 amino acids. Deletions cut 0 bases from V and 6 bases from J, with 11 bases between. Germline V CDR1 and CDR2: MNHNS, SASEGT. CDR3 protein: CASSEAGLGDGYTF. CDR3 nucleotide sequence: TGTGCCAGCAGTGAAGCGGGGTTGGGGGATGGCTACACCTTC.

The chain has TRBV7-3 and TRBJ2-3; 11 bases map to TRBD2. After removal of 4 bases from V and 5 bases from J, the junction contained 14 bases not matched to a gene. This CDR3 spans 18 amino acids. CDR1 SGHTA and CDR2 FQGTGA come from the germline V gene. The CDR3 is CASSSGASGRTGRDTQYF. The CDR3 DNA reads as TGTGCCAGCAGCTCGGGGGCTAGCGGGAGGACCGGGAGAGATACGCAGTATTTT.

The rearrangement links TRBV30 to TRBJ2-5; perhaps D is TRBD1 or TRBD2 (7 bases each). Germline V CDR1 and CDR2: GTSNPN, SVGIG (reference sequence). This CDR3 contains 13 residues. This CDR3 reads CAVDQGGRETQYF. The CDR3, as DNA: TGTGCTGTCGACCAGGGGGGGCGAGAGACCCAGTACTTC.

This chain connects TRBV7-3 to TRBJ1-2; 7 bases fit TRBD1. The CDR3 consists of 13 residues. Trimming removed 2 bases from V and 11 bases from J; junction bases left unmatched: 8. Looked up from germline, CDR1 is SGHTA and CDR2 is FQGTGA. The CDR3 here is CASSLSRDRDYTF. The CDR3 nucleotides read TGTGCCAGCAGCTTATCCCGGGACAGAGATTACACCTTC.

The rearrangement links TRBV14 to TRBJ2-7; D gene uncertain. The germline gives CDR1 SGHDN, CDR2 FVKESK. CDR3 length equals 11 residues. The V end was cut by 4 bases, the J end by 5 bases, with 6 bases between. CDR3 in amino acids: CASSRSHEQYF. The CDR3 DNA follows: TGTGCCAGCAGCCGGTCCCACGAGCAGTACTTC.

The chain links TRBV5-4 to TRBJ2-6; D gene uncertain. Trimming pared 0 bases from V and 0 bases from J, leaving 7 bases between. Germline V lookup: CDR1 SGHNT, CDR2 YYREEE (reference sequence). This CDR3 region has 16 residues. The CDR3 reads CASSLVVFSGANVLTF. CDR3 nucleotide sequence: TGTGCCAGCAGCTTGGTAGTATTCTCTGGGGCCAACGTCCTGACTTTC.

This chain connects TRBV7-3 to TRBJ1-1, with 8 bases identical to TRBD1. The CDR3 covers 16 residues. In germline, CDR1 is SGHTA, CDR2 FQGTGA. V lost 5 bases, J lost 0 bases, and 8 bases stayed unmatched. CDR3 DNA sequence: TGTGCCAGCAGCCAGCCCGGACAGGGAATGAACACTGAAGCTTTCTTT. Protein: CASSQPGQGMNTEAFF. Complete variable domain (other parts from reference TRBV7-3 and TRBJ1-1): GAGVSQTPSNKVTEKGKYVELRCDPISGHTALYWYRQSLGQGPEFLIYFQGTGAADDSGLPNDRFFAVRPEGSVSTLKIQRTERGDSAVYLCASSQPGQGMNTEAFFGQGTRLTVV.

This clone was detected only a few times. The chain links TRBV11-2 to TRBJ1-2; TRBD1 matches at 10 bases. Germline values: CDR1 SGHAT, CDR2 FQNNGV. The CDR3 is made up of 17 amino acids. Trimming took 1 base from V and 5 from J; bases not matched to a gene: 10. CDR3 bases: TGTGCCAGCAGCTTAGGGACCGGGACAGGGGCTCTGTATGGCTACACCTTC. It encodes CASSLGTGTGALYGYTF.

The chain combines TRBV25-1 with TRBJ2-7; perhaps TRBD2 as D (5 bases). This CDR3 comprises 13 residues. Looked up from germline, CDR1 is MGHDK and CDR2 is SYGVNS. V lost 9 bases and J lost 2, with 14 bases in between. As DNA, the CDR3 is TGTGCCAGTAGCAGTGGGAGAACCTACGAGCAGTACTTC. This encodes CASSSGRTYEQYF.

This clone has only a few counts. The CDR3 coding sequence is TGTGCCAGCAGCGTGGGCAGCACTAACTATGGCTACACCTTC. It specifies CASSVGSTNYGYTF. V gene TRBV9 combines with J gene TRBJ1-2; D is unclear. Germline V gene data show CDR1 as SGDLS and CDR2 as YYNGEE. The CDR3 runs 14 residues. V gave up 2 bases and J gave up 0 bases, with 8 bases separating them.

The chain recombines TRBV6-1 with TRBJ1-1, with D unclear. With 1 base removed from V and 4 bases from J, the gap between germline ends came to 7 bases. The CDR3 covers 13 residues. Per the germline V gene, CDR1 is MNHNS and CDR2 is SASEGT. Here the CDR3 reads CASSEVEVTEAFF. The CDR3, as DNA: TGTGCCAGCAGTGAAGTGGAGGTCACTGAAGCTTTCTTT.

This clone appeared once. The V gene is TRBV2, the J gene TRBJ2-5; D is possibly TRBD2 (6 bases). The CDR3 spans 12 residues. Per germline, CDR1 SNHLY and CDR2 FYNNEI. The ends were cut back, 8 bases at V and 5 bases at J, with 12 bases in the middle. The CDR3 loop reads CASQRVGETQYF. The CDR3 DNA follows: TGTGCCAGCCAGCGGGTGGGGGAGACCCAGTACTTC.

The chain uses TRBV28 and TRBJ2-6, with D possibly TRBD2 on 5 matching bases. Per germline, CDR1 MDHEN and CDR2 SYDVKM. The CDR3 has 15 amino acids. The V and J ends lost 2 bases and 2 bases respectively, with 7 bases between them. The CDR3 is CASSLRGAGANVLTF. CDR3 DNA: TGTGCCAGCAGTTTACGGGGTGCTGGGGCCAACGTCCTGACTTTC.